The 17 T cell receptor beta chains in this list originate from one sample, sequenced in a study of T cells in women clearing cervical HPV infection. The method was immunoSEQ multiplex PCR; TCRdb's version includes in-frame clones alone and lacks a portion of them. The sample holds tens of thousands of clones. The specimen sequenced was blood buffy coat. The origin of the receptors is a woman aged 18 to 75 with a cervical HPV16 infection that either progressed to CIN3+ or cleared (not recorded which).

About this clone itself: Read coverage stops 3 residues before the CDR3 terminus; the germline J gene supplies the remainder. The chain combines TRBV7-2 with TRBJ1-2, with no clear D. The CDR3 has 14 residues. The germline V gene has CDR1 SGHTA and CDR2 FQGNSA. The CDR3 region is CASSLVRGPHDYTF. Incomplete CDR3 DNA: TGTGCCAGCAGCTTAGTGAGAGGGCCCCACGAC. Filled out from reference TRBV7-2 and TRBJ1-2, the complete variable domain reads GAGVSQSPSNKVTEKGKDVELRCDPISGHTALYWYRQSLGQGLEFLIYFQGNSAPDKSGLPSDRFSAERTGGSVSTLTIQRTQQEDSAVYLCASSLVRGPHDYTFGSGTRLTVV.

A remark on this clone: The CDR3 extends 3 residues past the end of the read, so its final part is completed from the germline J gene. V is TRBV7-3 and J is TRBJ2-5; no clear D. Germline CDR1 and CDR2: SGHTA and FQGTGA. CDR3 length: 13 amino acids. Trimming stripped 2 bases from V and 5 bases from J, with 9 bases between. The sequenced part of the CDR3 DNA is TGTGCCAGCAGCTTATCAAGGGTGGAGACC. This encodes CASSLSRVET. The complete CDR3 protein is CASSLSRVETQYF.

For this clone: The read terminates 3 residues ahead of where the CDR3 ends, so the germline J gene completes it. The V and J genes are TRBV5-1 and TRBJ2-3; TRBD2 is a possible D gene (6 bases). This CDR3 contains 14 residues. The V gene's germline CDR1 is SGHRS and CDR2 YFSETQ. The V and J ends lost 5 bases and 0 bases respectively, with 10 bases between them. The covered CDR3 bases are TGCGCCAGCAGGTCGAGCGGGAGCACAGATACG. It specifies CASRSSGSTDT. The entire CDR3 is CASRSSGSTDTQYF.

Comments on this clone: Read sequence stops 3 residues before the CDR3 end, and the germline J gene provides the missing end. The gene calls are TRBV27 and TRBJ1-6; D might be TRBD1 (5 bases). The CDR3 contains 15 residues. CDR1 and CDR2 (germline): MNHEY, SMNVEV (reference sequence). Trimming took off 0 bases at V and 9 bases at J, with 12 bases between the two ends. CDR3 loop: CASSLSEGLGSPLHF. The DNA read from the CDR3 is TGTGCCAGCAGTTTATCGGAGGGGCTCGGTTCACCC.

As concerns this clone: From the germline J gene comes the end of the CDR3, since the read stops 3 residues before it. This sequence joins TRBV7-2 and TRBJ2-5; tentatively, D is TRBD2 (5 bases). The CDR3 consists of 14 residues. The V gene lost 4 bases and the J gene lost 3 bases, with 12 bases spanning the gap. Germline V CDR1 and CDR2: SGHTA, FQGNSA. This CDR3 is CASSSGLSEETQYF. The covered CDR3 bases are TGTGCCAGCAGCTCCGGGCTTAGCGAAGAGACC.

CDR3 in amino acids: CASSEKRDPWGGEKLFF. Incomplete CDR3 DNA: TGTGCCAGCAGTGAAAAGCGGGACCCTTGGGGTGGGGAAAAA. V and J are TRBV6-1 and TRBJ1-4; D may be TRBD1 (5 bases). The read stops 3 residues short of the end of the CDR3; the missing end is completed from the germline J gene. Germline-derived CDR1 and CDR2 are MNHNS and SASEGT. There are 17 residues in the CDR3. V was cut by 2 bases and J by 8 bases, with 21 bases left in between.

As for this clone: The CDR3 extends 3 residues past the end of the read, so its final part is completed from the germline J gene. The chain employs TRBV28 and TRBJ2-1; 16 bases are shared with TRBD2. With 4 bases clipped from V and 4 bases from J, the junction kept 7 bases outside the gene matches. Germline CDR1 reads MDHEN; CDR2 reads SYDVKM. This CDR3 contains 18 residues. The part of the CDR3 DNA that was read is TGTGCCAGCAGTTCAACCGGGACTAGCGGGAGGGTGTACAATGAG. Translating gives CASSSTGTSGRVYNE. The entire CDR3 sequence reads CASSSTGTSGRVYNEQFF.

In the case of this clone: The observed sequence ends 3 residues before the CDR3 terminus, with the missing tail filled in from the germline J gene. The chain has TRBV19 and TRBJ1-2; D gene uncertain. Trimming took 5 bases from V and 4 from J, leaving 17 bases between them. Germline CDR1 LNHDA, CDR2 SQIVND (reference sequence). CDR3 size: 15 residues. CDR3 bases read: TGTGCCAGTAGTCCCGACACTCTAGCTCCCTATGGC. Its protein is CASSPDTLAPYG. The complete CDR3 protein is CASSPDTLAPYGYTF.

On this clone itself: The observed sequence ends 3 residues before the CDR3 terminus, with the missing tail filled in from the germline J gene. The chain joins TRBV6-2 or TRBV6-3 to TRBJ2-3, with D unresolved. Germline lookup yields CDR1 MNHEY and CDR2 SVGEGT. The CDR3 runs 13 residues. The CDR3 is CASSYGGQETQYF. The sequenced CDR3 bases are TGTGCCAGCAGTTATGGCGGTCAAGAGACG.

Concerning this clone itself: The CDR3 end is not reached by the read, which stops 3 residues before it; the germline J gene fills it in. The genes are TRBV2 and TRBJ2-1, with 8 positions matching TRBD2. The trim removed 0 bases at V and 4 bases at J, leaving 11 bases unmatched. The germline V gene encodes CDR1 SNHLY and CDR2 FYNNEI. The CDR3 runs 18 residues. The chain's CDR3 is CASSEAGAGSGEYNEQFF. CDR3 DNA (partial): TGTGCCAGCAGTGAAGCTGGGGCTGGTAGCGGGGAATACAATGAG.

About this clone itself: Read data end 3 residues before the CDR3 end; the end is taken from the germline J gene. The chain employs TRBV14 and TRBJ1-2; D gene unclear. Per germline, CDR1 SGHDN and CDR2 FVKESK. The V end lost 1 base, the J end lost 2 bases, and 8 bases lay between the germline ends. The CDR3 is 14 amino acids. The CDR3 is CASSQGTVNYGYTF. The sequenced part of the CDR3 DNA is TGTGCCAGCAGCCAAGGAACTGTAAACTATGGC.

Concerning this clone: The CDR3 end lies 3 residues beyond the end of the read and is filled in from the germline J gene. This chain links TRBV5-5 with TRBJ2-1; TRBD1 matches at 7 bases. The germline CDR1 and CDR2 sequences are SGHKS and YYEKEE (reference sequence). V shed 0 bases and J 9 bases; nucleotides not matched to a gene: 6. The CDR3 runs 14 residues. CDR3 residues: CASSLGQGSSEQFF. CDR3 DNA (partial): TGTGCCAGCAGCTTGGGACAGGGATCATCTGAG.

In the case of this clone: The read halts 3 residues ahead of the CDR3 end, with the missing end drawn from the germline J gene. The rearrangement joins TRBV7-2 to TRBJ1-5, with 8 bases fitting TRBD1. The CDR3 extends over 15 amino acids. Germline V gene sequence: CDR1 SGHTA, CDR2 FQGNSA. V shed 6 bases, J shed 3 bases, and the junction held 7 bases outside the gene matches. The CDR3 bases that were read are TGTGCCAGCAGGGCCGGGACAGGTAACAATCAGCCC. Its translation: CASRAGTGNNQP. The CDR3 in full is CASRAGTGNNQPQHF.

As concerns this clone: Read coverage stops 3 residues before the CDR3 terminus; the germline J gene supplies the remainder. The chain employs TRBV20-1 and TRBJ1-1; a weak D match, TRBD1 (6 bases). V was shortened by 3 bases and J by 5 bases, with 16 bases between the two germline ends. Germline assignment: CDR1 DFQATT and CDR2 SNEGSKA (reference sequence). This CDR3 spans 14 amino acids. The sequenced part of the CDR3 DNA is TGCAGTGCTAGTCCCGGACAGTTTGGTACTGAA. Residues: CSASPGQFGTE. Given in full, the CDR3 is CSASPGQFGTEAFF.

As for this clone: Read data end 3 residues before the CDR3 end; the end is taken from the germline J gene. The V and J genes are TRBV7-9 and TRBJ2-5; the D is unclear. The germline gives CDR1 SEHNR, CDR2 FQNEAQ (reference sequence). The length of the CDR3 is 14 residues. This CDR3 is CASSLAVGTDTQYF. Partial CDR3 DNA: TGTGCCAGCAGCTTAGCGGTAGGCACAGATACC.

Of note for this clone: From the germline J gene comes the end of the CDR3, since the read stops 3 residues before it. The chain employs TRBV19 and TRBJ1-4; D is undetermined. The V and J ends lost 3 bases and 7 bases respectively, with 15 bases between them. This CDR3 region has 15 residues. Germline V gene lookup returns CDR1 LNHDA and CDR2 SQIVND (reference sequence). The CDR3 loop reads CASSIRQAYGEKLFF. The covered CDR3 bases are TGTGCCAGTAGTATCCGACAAGCCTACGGTGAAAAA.

In regard to this clone: The read halts 3 residues ahead of the CDR3 end, with the missing end drawn from the germline J gene. This rearrangement joins TRBV6-2 or TRBV6-3 to TRBJ2-4, with a weak D call TRBD1 (5 bases). The germline gives CDR1 MNHEY, CDR2 SVGEGT. The CDR3 runs 15 residues. The part of the CDR3 DNA that was read is TGTGCCAGCAGCCAGGACATCGTGGTTCCCTATGGT. Its translation is CASSQDIVVPYG. The complete CDR3 protein is CASSQDIVVPYGQYF.